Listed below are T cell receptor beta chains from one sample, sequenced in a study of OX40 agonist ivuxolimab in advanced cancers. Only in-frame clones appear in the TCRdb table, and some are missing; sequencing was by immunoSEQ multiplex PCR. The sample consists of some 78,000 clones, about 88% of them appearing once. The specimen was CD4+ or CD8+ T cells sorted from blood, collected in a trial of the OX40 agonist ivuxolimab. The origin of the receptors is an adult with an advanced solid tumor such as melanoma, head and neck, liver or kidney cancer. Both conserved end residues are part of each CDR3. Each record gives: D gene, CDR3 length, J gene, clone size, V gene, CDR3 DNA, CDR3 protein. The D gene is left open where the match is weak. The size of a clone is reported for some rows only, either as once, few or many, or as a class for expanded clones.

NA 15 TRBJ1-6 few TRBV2 TGTGCCAGCAGGAGGGGGGGACGTTCTAATTCACCCCTCCACTTT CASRRGGRSNSPLHF
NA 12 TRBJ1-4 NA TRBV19 TGTGCCAGTAGTCCACAGGGAGAAAAACTGTTTTTT CASSPQGEKLFF
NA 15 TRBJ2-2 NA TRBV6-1 TGTGCCAGCAGTGAACTTTGGCGACCTACCGGGGAGCTGTTTTTT CASSELWRPTGELFF
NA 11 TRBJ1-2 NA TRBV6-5 TGTGCCAGCAGTCAGGGAGCCGGCTACACCTTC CASSQGAGYTF
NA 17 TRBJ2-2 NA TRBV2 TGTGCCAGCACCCCCCAGGGGGCTAGCGGAAACACCGGGGAGCTGTTTTTT CASTPQGASGNTGELFF
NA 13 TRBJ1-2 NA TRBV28 TGTGCCAGCAGACTCCCCCTCCTTAGTGGCTACACCTTC CASRLPLLSGYTF
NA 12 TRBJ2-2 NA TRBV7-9 TGTGCCAGCAGCGGGGGTACCGGGGAGCTGTTTTTT CASSGGTGELFF
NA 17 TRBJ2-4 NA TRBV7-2 TGTGCCAGCAGCCCCCGAGGCGGAGGTTTAACCAAAAACATTCAGTACTTC CASSPRGGGLTKNIQYF
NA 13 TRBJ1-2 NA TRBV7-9 TGTGCCAGCAGCTTAGAGGCCGGCTATGGCTACACCTTC CASSLEAGYGYTF
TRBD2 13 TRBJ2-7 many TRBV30 TGTGCCCTGGGGCGGGAGGTTTATTACGAGCAGTACTTC CALGREVYYEQYF
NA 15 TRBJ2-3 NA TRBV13 TGTGCCAGCAGCTTCAGGACAACTAGCACAGATACGCAGTATTTT CASSFRTTSTDTQYF
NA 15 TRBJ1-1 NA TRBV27 TGTGCCAGCAGCCAGATCAATCGACAGGCCGCGGAAGCTTTCTTT CASSQINRQAAEAFF
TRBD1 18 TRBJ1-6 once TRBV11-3 TGTGCCAGCAGCTTAGTTCTGGGGACAGTGACCTATAATTCACCCCTCCACTTT CASSLVLGTVTYNSPLHF
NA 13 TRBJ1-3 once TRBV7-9 TGTGCCAGCAGCGGTACATCTGGAAACACCATATATTTT CASSGTSGNTIYF
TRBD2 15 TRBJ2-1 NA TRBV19 TGTGCCAGTAGTCCACTAGCGGAAATATACAATGAGCAGTTCTTC CASSPLAEIYNEQFF
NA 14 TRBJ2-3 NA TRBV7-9 TGTGCCAGCAGCCTTTCGGGTTACACAGATACGCAGTATTTT CASSLSGYTDTQYF
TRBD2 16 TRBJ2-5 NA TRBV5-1 TGCGCCAGCAGCCCTAGGGGTAGCGGGAGCCAAGAGACCCAGTACTTC CASSPRGSGSQETQYF
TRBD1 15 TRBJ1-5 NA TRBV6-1 TGTGCCAGCAGTGAGGGACAGGGTAGGGGTCAGCCCCAGCATTTT CASSEGQGRGQPQHF
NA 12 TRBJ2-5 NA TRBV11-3 TGTGCCAGCAGCCCCTGGCAAGAGACCCAGTACTTC CASSPWQETQYF
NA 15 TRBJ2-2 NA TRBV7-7 TGTGCCAGCAGCCGGACTGGAAAGAACACCGGGGAGCTGTTTTTT CASSRTGKNTGELFF
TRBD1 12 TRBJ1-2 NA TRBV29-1 TGCAGCGCAGGGGGCGTGAACTATGGCTACACCTTC CSAGGVNYGYTF
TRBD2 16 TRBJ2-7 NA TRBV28 TGTGCCAGCAGGGAACTAGCGGCAATTTCTTACTACGAGCAGTACTTC CASRELAAISYYEQYF
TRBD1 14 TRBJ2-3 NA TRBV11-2 TGTGCCAGCAGCACGTCAGGGGGAACAGATACGCAGTATTTT CASSTSGGTDTQYF
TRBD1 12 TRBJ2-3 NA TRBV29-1 TGCAGCGTTATGGGGACAGGGCTAGGCAGGTATTTT CSVMGTGLGRYF
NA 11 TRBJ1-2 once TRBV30 TGTGCCGTGGAGAGGGGATCCCGCTACACCTTC CAVERGSRYTF
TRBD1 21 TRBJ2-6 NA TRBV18 TGTGCCAGCTCACAGCCGCTTGACAGGGGGCTGAACCGCTCTGGGGCCAACGTCCTGACTTTC CASSQPLDRGLNRSGANVLTF
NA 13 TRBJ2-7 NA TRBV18 TGTGCCAGCTCACCACCGATGGGCTCCGAGCAGTACTTC CASSPPMGSEQYF
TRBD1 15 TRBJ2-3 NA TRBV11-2 TGTGCCAGCAGCGCCCAACAGGGGGGCACAGATACGCAGTATTTT CASSAQQGGTDTQYF
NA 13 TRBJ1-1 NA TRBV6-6 TGTGCCAGCAGGAGGGGCCCGGGCACTGAAGCTTTCTTT CASRRGPGTEAFF
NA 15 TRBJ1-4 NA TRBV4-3 TGCGCCAGCAGCCACCCCGGGAGCCTTAATGAAAAACTGTTTTTT CASSHPGSLNEKLFF
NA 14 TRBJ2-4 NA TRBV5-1 TGCGCCAGCCGGACCCCTGACAGCTCCCCCACTCTATACTTC CASRTPDSSPTLYF
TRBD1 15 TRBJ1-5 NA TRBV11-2 TGTGCCAGCAGCTTAACAGGGGAGATAGGTCAGCCCCAGCATTTT CASSLTGEIGQPQHF
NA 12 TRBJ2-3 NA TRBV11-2 TGTGCCAGCAGCTTCGGGTTCGATACGCAGTATTTT CASSFGFDTQYF
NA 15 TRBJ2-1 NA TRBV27 TGTGCCAGCAGTTTATCGACGGGGGTGTGGAATGAGCAGTTCTTC CASSLSTGVWNEQFF
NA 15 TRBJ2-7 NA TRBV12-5 TGTGCTAGTGCTCCCCGAAACAGGGTCTCCTACGAGCAGTACTTC CASAPRNRVSYEQYF
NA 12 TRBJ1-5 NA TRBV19 TGTGCCAGTGGTAATAGCAATCAGCCCCAGCATTTT CASGNSNQPQHF
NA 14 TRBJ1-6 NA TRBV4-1 TGCGCCAGCAGCCAAGGGCGGTTTAATTCACCCCTCCACTTT CASSQGRFNSPLHF
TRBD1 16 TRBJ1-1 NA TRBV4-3 TGCGCCAGCAGCCCGACAGGGGGCGCTTGGGACACTGAAGCTTTCTTT CASSPTGGAWDTEAFF
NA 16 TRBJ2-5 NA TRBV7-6 TGTGCCAGCAGCTTAAATAGCCCAGGAGGGGGAGAGACCCAGTACTTC CASSLNSPGGGETQYF
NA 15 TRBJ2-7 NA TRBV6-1 TGTGCCAGCAGTGAAAGATCGGCGATCTCCTACGAGCAGTACTTC CASSERSAISYEQYF
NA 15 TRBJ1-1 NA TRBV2 TGTGCCAGCAGTGAAATCGGGAGGGGGAACACTGAAGCTTTCTTT CASSEIGRGNTEAFF
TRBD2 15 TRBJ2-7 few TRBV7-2 TGTGCCAGCAGCCACCGACTAGCGAATCGCTACGAGCAGTACTTC CASSHRLANRYEQYF
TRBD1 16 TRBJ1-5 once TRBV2 TGTGCCAGCAGCACGCCCCAGACAGGGGTACTTCAGCCCCAGCATTTT CASSTPQTGVLQPQHF
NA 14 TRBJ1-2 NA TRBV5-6 TGTGCTAGCAGCCCCGATGGGGATAACTATGGCTACACCTTC CASSPDGDNYGYTF
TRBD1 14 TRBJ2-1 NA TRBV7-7 TGTGCCAGCAGCCAGGGGACAGGGGGCAGTGAGCAGTTCTTC CASSQGTGGSEQFF
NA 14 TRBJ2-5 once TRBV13 TGTGCCAGCAGCTTAGGGCTTAGGGGGGAGACCCAGTACTTC CASSLGLRGETQYF
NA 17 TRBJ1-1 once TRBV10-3 TGTGCCATCAGTGAGTCGTTCTCGGGACATAAAAACACTGAAGCTTTCTTT CAISESFSGHKNTEAFF
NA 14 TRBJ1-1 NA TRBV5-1 TGCGCCAGCAGCGCCTCGGGTGCGAACACTGAAGCTTTCTTT CASSASGANTEAFF
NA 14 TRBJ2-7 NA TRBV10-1 TGCGCCAGCAGAGCCGGCTCCTATCCCTACGAGCAGTACTTC CASRAGSYPYEQYF
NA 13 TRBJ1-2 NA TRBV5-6 TGTGCCAGCAGGGACGGACGTGCCTATGGCTACACCTTC CASRDGRAYGYTF
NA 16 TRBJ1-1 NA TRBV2 TGTGCCAGCATCCAAGGTTTAAGCAGGGGAGGAAGAGAAGCTTTCTTT CASIQGLSRGGREAFF
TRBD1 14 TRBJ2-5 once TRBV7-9 TGTGCCAGCAGCTTAGGGCAGGGGGCAGAGACCCAGTACTTC CASSLGQGAETQYF